These 25 T cell receptor beta chains share one sample of origin, sequenced in a study of shared clonotypes between healthy human individuals. Naive CD8 isolation took CD45RO-negative cells positively selected for CCR7 and excluded terminally differentiated effector memory CD45RA+ cells. Using immunoSEQ multiplex PCR, the repertoire was profiled, and TCRdb retains in-frame clones only, with some absent. Here the sample spans some 2,100,000 clones, 90% to 95% being singletons. Input material: naive CD8+ T cells from PBMCs. These receptors were collected from a man aged 18 to 29 in good health. Some clones in this sample may be carry-over from other donors' samples.

In DNA form, the CDR3 reads TGTGCCAGCACCCCTCAGGGCAGTCAGCCCCAGCATTTT. Its protein is CASTPQGSQPQHF. The chain combines TRBV7-9 with TRBJ1-5; D possibly corresponds to TRBD1 (5 bases). The CDR3 is 13 amino acids. CDR1 is SEHNR, CDR2 FQNEAQ, per germline (reference sequence). The ends were cut back, 7 bases at V and 6 bases at J, with 13 bases in the middle.

There are a few counts of this clone. This chain joins TRBV6-5 and TRBJ2-2; possible D gene TRBD1, 5 bases. Between the trimmed V and J ends, which lost 4 bases and 5 bases, there was a span of 17 bases. CDR1 is MNHEY and CDR2 is SVGAGI in the germline V gene. The CDR3 consists of 16 residues. For the CDR3, the DNA is TGTGCCAGCAGTTTTCAACAGGTCCGGCAAACCGGGGAGCTGTTTTTT. This encodes CASSFQQVRQTGELFF.

This clone was recorded once. The rearrangement links TRBV7-9 to TRBJ1-1; no clear D. This CDR3 has 16 amino acids. Germline CDR1 and CDR2: SEHNR and FQNEAQ (reference sequence). V was clipped by 4 bases and J by 1 base, with 16 bases between them. The CDR3 reads CASSSNTRTGNTEAFF. CDR3 bases: TGTGCCAGCAGCTCCAATACTAGGACGGGGAACACTGAAGCTTTCTTT.

The chain employs TRBV4-2 and TRBJ2-7; 10 bases agree with TRBD2. CDR1 LGHNA and CDR2 YNFKEQ come from the germline V gene. The J segment lost 5 bases and the V segment lost 0 bases, leaving 4 bases of the junction unmatched. This CDR3 has 15 amino acids. DNA for the CDR3: TGTGCCAGCAGCCAAGATCTAGCGGGAGTTGACGAGCAGTACTTC. It yields the protein CASSQDLAGVDEQYF.

The rearrangement joins TRBV2 to TRBJ2-3; no reliable D call. V dropped 0 bases and J dropped 6 bases, with 4 bases sitting between them. Germline V gives CDR1 SNHLY, CDR2 FYNNEI. The CDR3 is 12 residues long. The CDR3 sequence is CASSEASDTQYF. DNA for the CDR3: TGTGCCAGCAGTGAAGCTTCGGATACGCAGTATTTT.

This chain uses TRBV5-6 with TRBJ1-5; weak D call: TRBD1 (5 bases). The germline CDR1 and CDR2 sequences are SGHDT and YYEEEE. The CDR3 length is 15 residues. Trimming stripped 0 bases from V and 9 bases from J, with 16 bases between. The CDR3 DNA is TGTGCCAGCAGCTTGGCAGGGACGGCTGAGGGGCCCCAGCATTTT. Translated, it gives CASSLAGTAEGPQHF.

This chain connects TRBV4-1 to TRBJ2-7; D gene ambiguous. The CDR3 spans 13 residues. V lost 3 bases to trimming and J lost 5 bases, with 11 bases between them. Per germline, CDR1 MGHRA and CDR2 YSYEKL. The CDR3 DNA is TGCGCCAGCAGCCAGATTAAAAGGGACGAGCAGTACTTC. Amino acids: CASSQIKRDEQYF.

In DNA, the CDR3 is TGCAGCGTTGTCCTAGCGAGTGGCACCGGGGAGCTGTTTTTT. This codes for CSVVLASGTGELFF. V and J are TRBV29-1 and TRBJ2-2, with D possibly TRBD2 on 6 matching bases. CDR1 and CDR2 (germline): SQVTM, ANQGSEA. CDR3 size: 14 residues. V lost 4 bases and J lost 4, with 13 bases in between.

This clone appeared a single time. The chain carries TRBV29-1 and TRBJ2-1, with 8 bases that match TRBD2. V gave up 6 bases and J gave up 2 bases; unmatched junction bases: 12. Germline CDR1 is SQVTM and CDR2 is ANQGSEA. There are 16 residues in the CDR3. The DNA for the CDR3 is TGCAGCGTGCAGACCCCGATAGCGGGGACCTACAATGAGCAGTTCTTC. Protein: CSVQTPIAGTYNEQFF.

The genes are TRBV28 and TRBJ2-7, with D perhaps matching TRBD1 (6 bases). The CDR3 is 16 residues long. V was shortened by 3 bases and J by 0 bases, with 15 bases between the two germline ends. CDR1 is MDHEN and CDR2 is SYDVKM in the germline V gene. The CDR3 loop is CASSFETGTFSYEQYF. The CDR3 nucleotides read TGTGCCAGCAGTTTCGAGACAGGAACCTTCTCCTACGAGCAGTACTTC.

The chain recombines TRBV2 with TRBJ1-1; unclear D gene. The CDR3 runs to 10 residues. The V gene lost 6 bases and the J gene lost 11 bases, with 10 bases spanning the gap. Germline V gene data show CDR1 as SNHLY and CDR2 as FYNNEI. CDR3 region: CASRSISAFF. The CDR3 bases are TGTGCCAGCAGGTCGATCTCGGCTTTCTTT.

The V gene is TRBV7-6, the J gene TRBJ2-3; no clear D gene. Germline loops: CDR1 SGHVS, CDR2 FNYEAQ. This CDR3 has 12 residues. Trimming cost V 6 bases and J 6 bases, with 10 bases left between them. The CDR3 is CASSWSWDTQYF. The DNA of the CDR3 is TGTGCCAGCAGTTGGTCCTGGGATACGCAGTATTTT.

DNA of the CDR3: TGCAGCGTTGAAGGCCTACTAGCGGAATTCACAGATACGCAGTATTTT. Its protein is CSVEGLLAEFTDTQYF. V usage is TRBV29-1 and J usage is TRBJ2-3, with 8 bases identical to TRBD2. Germline V CDR1 and CDR2: SQVTM, ANQGSEA. Trimming at V came to 1 base and at J to 2 bases, leaving 8 bases not matched to a gene. CDR3 length equals 16 residues.

The rearrangement links TRBV6-6 to TRBJ2-4, with D hard to call. Trimming pared 6 bases from V and 0 bases from J, leaving 6 bases between. CDR3 length: 13 residues. The germline CDR1 and CDR2 sequences are MNHNY and SVGAGI (reference sequence). CDR3 nucleotide sequence: TGTGCCAGCAGCCCTATAGCCAAAAACATTCAGTACTTC. As protein: CASSPIAKNIQYF.

The genes are TRBV2 and TRBJ2-1; TRBD2 matches 11 bases. Germline CDR1 and CDR2: SNHLY and FYNNEI. This CDR3 is built from 14 residues. The V and J ends lost 10 bases and 10 bases, in that order; junction bases with no gene match: 12. The CDR3 DNA reads as TGTGCCACGACTAGCGGGGTCGACTTTTACGAGCAGTTCTTC. Amino acid sequence: CATTSGVDFYEQFF.

This chain joins TRBV10-3 and TRBJ2-7, with D possibly matching TRBD1 (6 bases). CDR1 is ENHRY and CDR2 is SYGVKD in the germline V gene. V was trimmed by 3 bases and J by 1 base, leaving 13 bases between them. This CDR3 has 15 residues. CDR3 amino acids: CAISDVRDISYEQYF. The DNA for the CDR3 is TGTGCCATCAGTGACGTCCGGGACATATCCTACGAGCAGTACTTC.

The chain links TRBV18 to TRBJ1-2; D uncertain. Germline V lookup: CDR1 KGHSH, CDR2 LQKENI. V shed 0 bases and J shed 0 bases, with 11 bases lying between them. The CDR3 totals 16 residues. The CDR3 coding sequence is TGTGCCAGCTCACCACCCCGCCGCATAGCTAACTATGGCTACACCTTC. Protein product: CASSPPRRIANYGYTF.

The J gene is TRBJ1-1, the V gene TRBV28; the D gene is possibly TRBD1 (6 bases). Trimming cost V 11 bases and J 2 bases, with 12 bases left between them. CDR1 is MDHEN and CDR2 is SYDVKM in the germline V gene. This CDR3 has 12 amino acids. As DNA, the CDR3 is TGTGCCGTACTACAGGGAAACACTGAAGCTTTCTTT. Protein sequence: CAVLQGNTEAFF.

This CDR3 reads CASSQRLAVLSTGELFF. CDR3 nucleotides: TGCGCCAGCAGTCAACGACTAGCGGTGCTTTCCACCGGGGAGCTGTTTTTT. The chain is built from TRBV23-1 and TRBJ2-2; the match to TRBD2 covers 9 bases. TRBV23-1 is recorded as an ORF, its role being uncertain. Trimming at V came to 2 bases and at J to 4 bases, leaving 8 bases not matched to a gene. This CDR3 comprises 17 residues.

Comments on this clone: This sample includes further DNA sequences coding for the same CDR3. V and J are TRBV4-3 and TRBJ2-2, with a weak D call TRBD2 (5 bases). Germline V lookup: CDR1 LGHNA, CDR2 YSLEER. V shed 0 bases and J shed 4 bases, with 6 bases lying between them. The CDR3 runs to 14 residues. The CDR3 sequence: CASSQDEGTGELFF. The CDR3 region has the DNA TGCGCCAGCAGCCAAGACGAGGGCACCGGGGAGCTGTTTTTT.

The V gene is TRBV11-2, the J gene TRBJ2-5; D not certain. The CDR3 is made up of 14 amino acids. The germline gives CDR1 SGHAT, CDR2 FQNNGV. Trimming removed 0 bases at V and 5 bases at J, with 10 bases between. This CDR3 reads CASSLEYSRETQYF. CDR3 nucleotide sequence: TGTGCCAGCAGCTTAGAATACAGTCGGGAGACCCAGTACTTC.

CDR3 DNA sequence: TGTGCCAGCAGCTCCCGGGACTTCAACAATGAGCAGTTCTTC. It yields the protein CASSSRDFNNEQFF. This rearrangement joins TRBV13 to TRBJ2-1; tentative D call: TRBD2 (6 bases). Germline CDR1 is PRHDT and CDR2 is FYEKMQ (reference sequence). This CDR3 comprises 14 residues. V was shortened by 4 bases and J by 5 bases, with 12 bases between the two germline ends.

A note on this clone: Other DNA sequences within the sample encode an identical CDR3. The genes are TRBV7-9 and TRBJ1-5, with D unclear. This CDR3 has 15 residues. The germline gives CDR1 SEHNR, CDR2 FQNEAQ (reference sequence). With 3 bases removed from V and 1 base from J, the gap between germline ends came to 10 bases. CDR3 coding DNA: TGTGCCAGCAGCTTGGCTCCTGGGAGCAATCAGCCCCAGCATTTT. It translates to CASSLAPGSNQPQHF.

V gene TRBV2 combines with J gene TRBJ2-5; 7 nucleotides match TRBD2. CDR3 length: 14 amino acids. CDR1 and CDR2 from the germline V gene are SNHLY and FYNNEI. Trimming at V came to 8 bases and at J to 5 bases, leaving 11 bases not matched to a gene. Written as DNA, the CDR3 is TGTGCCAGCCGGTGGGCGGGAGTGGGGGAGACCCAGTACTTC. This codes for CASRWAGVGETQYF.

The chain joins TRBV7-8 to TRBJ1-1, with a possible D match to TRBD1 (6 bases). The CDR3 contains 16 residues. CDR1 is SGHVS, CDR2 FQNEAQ, per germline. Trimming shortened V by 5 bases and J by 3 bases, and 19 bases separated the two germline ends. Here the CDR3 reads CASSHIGSGAYTEAFF. Written as DNA, the CDR3 is TGTGCCAGCAGCCACATTGGGTCGGGGGCGTACACTGAAGCTTTCTTT.